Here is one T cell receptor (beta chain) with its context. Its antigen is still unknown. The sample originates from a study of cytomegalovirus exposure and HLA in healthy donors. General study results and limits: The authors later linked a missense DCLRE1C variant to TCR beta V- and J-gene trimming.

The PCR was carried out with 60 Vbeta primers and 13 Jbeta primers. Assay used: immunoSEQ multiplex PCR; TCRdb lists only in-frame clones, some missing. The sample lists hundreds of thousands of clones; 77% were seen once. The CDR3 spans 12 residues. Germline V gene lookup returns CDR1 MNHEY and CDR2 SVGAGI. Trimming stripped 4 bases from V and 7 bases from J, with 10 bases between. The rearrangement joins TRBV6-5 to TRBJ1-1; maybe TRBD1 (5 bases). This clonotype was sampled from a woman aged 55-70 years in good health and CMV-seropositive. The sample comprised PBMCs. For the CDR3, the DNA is TGTGCCAGCAGTTCCCTCGGGGGTGAAGCTTTCTTT. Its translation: CASSSLGGEAFF.